The following is a T cell receptor (beta chain) sequence with its context. Its antigen is not yet known. The sample holds no much larger clone one base away, and base qualities are not on file. In total, about 650 healthy bone marrow donors made up the cohort. At the time of sampling, all cohort members were nominally healthy, though unrecorded immune exposures were likely present. The donor was CMV seropositive and was included in the group of 250 to 350 seropositive cohort members. Each donor provided a peripheral blood sample, and peripheral blood mononuclear cells were used for TCR beta sequencing. The Qiagen DNeasy Blood Extraction Kit was used to extract genomic DNA from the blood cell samples. Library preparation used the immunoSEQ multiplex PCR assay. A mixture of 60 forward primers for TCR Vbeta segments and 13 reverse primers for TCR Jbeta segments was used in the multiplex PCR. The CDR3 region of rearranged TCR beta genes was amplified from genomic DNA with a multiplex PCR assay. Amplified TCR beta libraries were sequenced as 87-base-pair reads on the Illumina HiSeq System. On the authors' methods: In a later analysis, roughly 80 million unique TCR beta chains were counted across the 650 to 750 repertoires, and about 10 million of these chains were shared by at least two donors. To remove PCR and sequencing errors, raw reads were error-corrected and collapsed into unique sequences using a nearest-neighbor algorithm that merged closely related sequences. V, D and J gene segments were assigned by aligning CDR3 sequences to IMGT reference sequences. For a sequence to be retained, a match of at least six nucleotides to both a V gene segment and a J gene segment was required. Rearrangements were classified as productive when the CDR3 lacked stop codons and remained in frame with V and J, and all other rearrangements were classified as non-productive. CDR3 was defined according to IMGT convention as the region running from the second conserved V-encoded cysteine to the conserved J-encoded phenylalanine. The earlier analysis of about 560 of the donors excluded any sequence lacking an unambiguous match to a single V gene segment. An earlier analysis of approximately 590 of the donors called V segments functional above 56.7% productive rearrangements and segregating when the between-donor standard deviation exceeded 5%. A statistical classification framework was built to diagnose cytomegalovirus status from the catalog of TCR beta chain sequences. In a later analysis, TCR nucleotide sequences were compared against IMGT/GENE-DB human TR gene sequences so that V and J genes could be assigned. Using the TCRdist pipeline, a later analysis assigned CDR3 sequences along with most-parsimonious VDJ recombination scenarios. In a later analysis, each TCR beta chain was defined by its CDR3 amino acid sequence together with its V-gene family, and reads lacking a unique V-gene family were excluded. As a way to deal with suspected cross-contamination and a sequencing artifact, a later analysis dropped approximately 590 nucleotide sequences that were highly shared and had low generation probability. A later analysis calculated a clonal expansion index for each public chain from normalized within-repertoire ranks of inferred template counts. Generation probabilities in a later analysis came from a VDJ recombination model fitted to out-of-frame rearrangements, and those results were checked against IGoR. A later analysis scored TCR-TCR, TCR-HLA and TCR-CMV co-occurrence with hypergeometric tests, applying a repertoire-size bias correction to TCR pairs. To estimate false discovery rates, a later analysis permuted the HLA or CMV assignments 20 times. In a later analysis, co-occurring TCRs were grouped using DBSCAN, with TCRdist sequence similarity added in when clustering inside HLA-allele-positive subsets. For co-occurrence clustering, repertoires with fewer than 30,000 or more than 120,000 public chains were excluded, along with roughly five repertoires with anomalous nucleotide sharing. TCRdb stores this immuneACCESS table with in-frame sequences only. Part of the clones is absent; in the studies checked, under half of the shortfall reflects unresolved V genes, and no reason is known for the rest. V and J calls and clone size are copied from that table; D and trimming were computed from the DNA. Here the sample has about 170,000 clones; about 85% occur a single time. The top ten clonotypes cover approximately 2.5% of the sample.

This sample stems from a study of cytomegalovirus exposure and HLA in healthy donors (dated 2017 in TCRdb). In the study overall: An earlier analysis of some 550 of the donors reported roughly 270 Gb of sequence data and roughly 110 million unique TCR beta sequences from about 200 million T cells. Roughly 300 gigabases of sequencing data and tens of millions of unique TCR sequences were included in an early release covering about 700 HLA-typed donors. Of the 300 to 500 genotyped donors, 81% were placed in the genetic ancestry cluster associated with self-reported Caucasian donors. The study aimed to test whether signatures of past pathogen exposure could be identified by cataloging public T cell receptors. The T cell repertoires of 666 subjects were profiled by immunosequencing and related to cytomegalovirus serostatus. In addition to the first cohort of approximately 650 subjects, a separate validation cohort of 130 or so different subjects was used. The study combined high-throughput TCR immunosequencing, statistical association of individual TCRs with disease status, and machine learning to predict cytomegalovirus infection status. A later analysis re-analyzed previously published TCR beta repertoires from about 730 donors and added high-resolution HLA genotyping to study TCR occurrence patterns. In the later analysis, no new phenotypic data were used to find candidate immune exposures; instead, reliance was placed on TCR beta sequences and their occurrence across donors. To decide whether each TCR beta V gene segment behaved as functional or pseudogenic, an earlier analysis of approximately 620 of the donors relied on high-throughput TCR beta sequencing. Donor age, sex, ethnicity and CMV serostatus were compiled alongside the repertoire data. A later genetic analysis took genome-wide SNP genotypes for about 60% of the roughly 670 donors and used that subset as a discovery cohort. Every discovery cohort repertoire had been produced on one sequencing platform. HLA typing covered class I and class II loci at four-digit resolution. The number of typed donors differed by locus: about 620-640 for A, B, C, DRB1 and DQB1; 500 to 550 for DQA1; 606 for DPA1; and 450 to 480 for DPB1. Because of strong linkage in the cohort, five DR-DQ haplotypes were treated as single units for association and clustering. Among around 400 genotyped donors of the cohort, an average of around 250,000 unique TCR beta nucleotide sequences was sequenced per donor, of which about 19% were non-productive. What the work shows at the level of the full study, not this receptor alone: Cytomegalovirus status was reported to be diagnosed by the classifier with high specificity and sensitivity in both the original and validation cohorts. Roughly uniform sequencing depth across donors was assumed in presence/absence analyses, although this assumption may not hold. The authors suggested that the approach could potentially be extended to other disease states and immunological phenotypes. In a later genetic analysis, fewer N-insertions in productive TCRs were reported among donors in an Asian-associated ancestry cluster than the approximately 670-donor mean. A further reported finding was that TCR beta sequences accurately predicted the HLA-A and HLA-B alleles for most subjects in the first cohort. Most TCR sequences were observed very rarely across donors, whereas some public TCRs were present in many individuals. In the study, approximately 160 TCR beta chains were listed as associated with cytomegalovirus. An association between a missense DCLRE1C variant and V-gene and J-gene trimming of TCR beta chains was found in a later genetic analysis and replicated in an independent cohort. The sequencing pipeline was judged likely to have produced a cluster of highly shared sequence variants as a technical artifact. According to a later analysis, parvovirus B19, influenza, CMV and Epstein-Barr virus appeared linked to several top co-occurrence clusters. An earlier analysis of approximately 600 of the donors showed that most TCR beta V segments appeared in productive rearrangements either about 87% or about 30% of the time, which broadly matched IMGT annotations. Immune exposure information for the cohort was limited to CMV serostatus. Some IMGT-functional V segments, including TRBV6-2 and TRBV6-3, could not be distinguished by the 87-base-pair reads and were therefore excluded. Linkage disequilibrium might explain the correlated functional status among segregating V segments, but an unknown experimental factor could not be ruled out. Compared with equally common non-associated chains, HLA-associated TCR beta chains in a later analysis were more clonally expanded and had lower generation probabilities. Specific HLA alleles were associated with 16,951 TCR beta sequences at a false discovery rate of 0.05 in a later analysis. The earlier analysis of 587 of the donors excluded over 15 rarely observed V segments, including chromosome 9 orphons, because counts were too low. Because HLA typing was missing for some donors at each locus, association tests included only the typed subset. Only TCR beta chains were sequenced in this cohort, and the absence of alpha or paired-chain data limited detectable features. In vitro tests confirmed that a few of the cytomegalovirus-associated TCR beta chains recognize cytomegalovirus antigens. In a later analysis, most CMV-associated TCR beta chains were found to appear HLA-restricted, with HLA associations seemingly driven largely by CMV exposure. A later analysis found that TCR association rates varied across HLA loci, with DRB1 alleles showing the most associated TCRs and HLA-C alleles the fewest. When HLA alleles, especially DR and DQ, strongly co-occurred, TCR associations were difficult to assign to individual alleles.

The CDR3 covers 14 residues, taking in both the cysteine and the phenylalanine. Only CDR3 DNA is held: 42 bases, read in frame from base 1. Based on the germline V gene, the CDR1 and CDR2 sequences are SGDLS and YYNGEE. Trimming takes 4 bases from V and 6 bases from J, and the germline ends sit 14 bases apart. This clonotype was obtained from a man aged 30 to 45 in good health and CMV-seropositive. The sequencing sample was made of PBMCs. In this chain, TRBV9 is recombined with TRBJ2-1; the D gene is perhaps TRBD1, from 5 matching bases. The DNA is TGTGCCAGCAGCACTCGACAGAACTTCAATGAGCAGTTCTTC. This is translated as CASSTRQNFNEQFF.